Each of the 5 T cell receptor beta chains below was sequenced from the same sample in a study of early T cells in non-severe SARS-CoV-2 infection. TCRdb ran MiXCR on the 5' RACE reads and lists one entry per CDR3 protein. The sample yields tens of thousands of distinct CDR3 sequences, around 6% seen once. Sequences were obtained from whole blood. The receptor source for this set is an adult who was a healthcare worker with PCR-confirmed SARS-CoV-2 infection or an uninfected control (not recorded which).

This clonotype was observed many times. The J gene is TRBJ1-6, the V gene TRBV6-5; D remains ambiguous. Germline V lookup: CDR1 MNHEY, CDR2 SVGAGI. The CDR3 spans 13 residues. V lost 4 bases and J 10 bases, leaving 11 bases between the germline ends. CDR3 sequence reads: CASSFSTQSPLHF. In DNA, the CDR3 is TGTGCCAGCAGTTTTTCCACACAGTCACCCCTCCACTTT.

In this sample, this clonotype turned up many times. J is TRBJ1-2 and V is TRBV13, with 11 nucleotides matching TRBD1. Germline V gene lookup returns CDR1 PRHDT and CDR2 FYEKMQ (reference sequence). V was clipped by 5 bases and J by 8 bases; unmatched bases: 10. The CDR3 sequence is 15 residues long. CDR3 DNA sequence: TGTGCCAGCAGCCCCGGACAGGGGGCGCTTGAGGGCTACACCTTC. It encodes CASSPGQGALEGYTF.

This clonotype showed up just a few times. This chain uses TRBV29-1 with TRBJ2-5, with D possibly called TRBD1 or TRBD2 (5 bases each). This CDR3 has 13 amino acids. V was cut by 7 bases and J by 4 bases, with 16 bases left in between. Germline V lookup: CDR1 SQVTM, CDR2 ANQGSEA. CDR3 residues: CSARKAGRETQYF. For the CDR3, the DNA is TGCAGCGCCCGAAAGGCAGGGAGAGAGACCCAGTACTTC.

DNA of the CDR3: TGTGCCAGCAGTCTTGCGGGGTATGAGCAGTTCTTC. Translated, it gives CASSLAGYEQFF. The chain is built from TRBV6-2 or TRBV6-3 and TRBJ2-1; possibly TRBD2 for D (6 bases). Trimming cost V 5 bases and J 8 bases, with 10 bases left between them. Germline CDR1 is MNHEY and CDR2 is SVGEGT. The CDR3 is made up of 12 amino acids.

This clonotype has at least ten counts. This chain joins TRBV20-1 and TRBJ2-7; 9 bases match TRBD2. The CDR3 totals 13 residues. With V trimmed by 5 bases and J by 4 bases, 6 bases remained unmatched. CDR1 and CDR2 from the germline V gene are DFQATT and SNEGSKA (reference sequence). The CDR3 is CSAVAGVQYEQYF. The CDR3 coding sequence is TGCAGTGCTGTAGCGGGAGTCCAGTACGAGCAGTACTTC.